Following are 23 T cell receptor beta chains from one sample sequenced in a study of blood T cell repertoires in COVID-19. Sequencing used immunoSEQ multiplex PCR; TCRdb keeps in-frame clones, though not all of them. This table has 65,000 to 90,000 clones, over 75% appearing once. The sample comprised peripheral blood. These receptors originate from an older woman with acute or convalescent COVID-19.

The gene calls are TRBV14 and TRBJ2-7, with D possibly being TRBD1 (6 bases). This CDR3 comprises 15 residues. The V gene's germline CDR1 is SGHDN and CDR2 FVKESK. The germline V and J ends were trimmed by 1 base and 2 bases, with 12 bases remaining between them. The CDR3 DNA sequence: TGTGCCAGCAGCCAAGTAGACAGGCCCCCCTACGAGCAGTACTTC. It yields the protein CASSQVDRPPYEQYF.

This chain links TRBV27 with TRBJ1-1; D not resolved. This CDR3 is 13 amino acids long. The germline V gene has CDR1 MNHEY and CDR2 SMNVEV (reference sequence). Deletions cut 3 bases from V and 4 bases from J, with 9 bases between. CDR3 residues: CASSFRQRTEAFF. The CDR3 DNA reads as TGTGCCAGCAGTTTTCGGCAGCGCACTGAAGCTTTCTTT.

The chain recombines TRBV13 with TRBJ2-3, with TRBD1 matching over 7 bases. Unmatched junction bases numbered 10, after V lost 5 bases and J lost 2 bases. This CDR3 is 16 amino acids long. Germline V lookup: CDR1 PRHDT, CDR2 FYEKMQ (reference sequence). The CDR3 here is CASSNGQAVSTDTQYF. The CDR3, as DNA: TGTGCCAGCAGCAACGGACAGGCCGTTTCCACAGATACGCAGTATTTT.

This clone was recorded only once. The V gene is TRBV30, the J gene TRBJ2-2, with 8 bases aligning to TRBD2. CDR3 length equals 14 residues. V lost 6 bases to trimming and J lost 7 bases; unmatched junction nucleotides: 10. Looked up from germline, CDR1 is GTSNPN and CDR2 is SVGIG (reference sequence). CDR3 in DNA: TGTGCCTGCTTGCGGGGGGCAGGCTTCGGGGAGCTGTTTTTT. This sequence encodes CACLRGAGFGELFF.

The chain recombines TRBV2 with TRBJ1-1, with TRBD1 as a possible D gene (5 bases). The V gene lost 7 bases and the J gene lost 1 base, with 10 bases spanning the gap. The CDR3 runs 13 residues. The germline V gene encodes CDR1 SNHLY and CDR2 FYNNEI. CDR3 residues: CASKGLQNTEAFF. CDR3 DNA sequence: TGTGCCAGCAAGGGACTGCAGAACACTGAAGCTTTCTTT.

The V and J genes are TRBV6-5 and TRBJ1-6; D not certain. CDR3 length equals 15 residues. The V end lost 2 bases, the J end lost 7 bases, and 12 bases lay between the germline ends. Per the germline V gene, CDR1 is MNHEY and CDR2 is SVGAGI. The CDR3 nucleotides are TGTGCCAGCAGTTACCGGGCCCTAGCCAATTCACCCCTCCACTTT. Encoded protein: CASSYRALANSPLHF.

This clone came up a few times. This chain uses TRBV2 with TRBJ2-5, with 7 bases lining up with TRBD2. V shed 6 bases, J shed 2 bases, and the junction held 9 bases outside the gene matches. Germline-derived CDR1 and CDR2 are SNHLY and FYNNEI. This CDR3 comprises 15 residues. As DNA, the CDR3 is TGTGCCAGCAGGACCCTAGCGGCTCCACAAGAGACCCAGTACTTC. It translates to CASRTLAAPQETQYF.

The chain couples TRBV2 to TRBJ2-2, with 11 bases aligning to TRBD1. This CDR3 is 16 amino acids long. Per the germline V gene, CDR1 is SNHLY and CDR2 is FYNNEI. The V gene end was trimmed by 4 bases and the J gene end by 4 bases; junction bases not matched to a gene: 5. The CDR3 region is CASSVGTGGGTGELFF. CDR3 DNA: TGTGCCAGCAGTGTTGGGACAGGGGGAGGCACCGGGGAGCTGTTTTTT.

V is TRBV27 and J is TRBJ2-7; TRBD1 agrees at 11 bases. Germline lookup yields CDR1 MNHEY and CDR2 SMNVEV (reference sequence). CDR3 length equals 15 residues. Unmatched junction bases numbered 10, after V lost 5 bases and J lost 7 bases. CDR3 sequence reads: CASSINRDRGIEQYF. For the CDR3, the DNA is TGTGCCAGCAGTATCAACCGGGACAGGGGGATAGAGCAGTACTTC.

In its sample, this clone was seen a few times. This sequence joins TRBV3-1 (or the pseudogene TRBV3-2) and TRBJ2-5; 7 bases fit TRBD2. J lost 5 bases, V lost 5 bases, and 8 bases had no gene match. The CDR3 sequence is 14 residues long. CDR1 is LGHDT, CDR2 YNNKEL, per germline (reference sequence). CDR3 in amino acids: CASSSRLARETQYF. In DNA form, the CDR3 reads TGTGCCAGCAGCTCACGACTAGCCCGGGAGACCCAGTACTTC.

This clone has a single count. The CDR3 DNA reads TGTGCCAGCAGTTACTCACCCTTAGTGGGCACAGATACGCAGTATTTT. Translating it yields CASSYSPLVGTDTQYF. J is TRBJ2-3 and V is TRBV6-2 or TRBV6-3; D gene uncertain. The V gene's germline CDR1 is MNHEY and CDR2 SVGEGT. V lost 0 bases, J lost 1 base, and 11 bases lay in between. The CDR3 extends over 16 amino acids.

V gene TRBV2 combines with J gene TRBJ1-2; the D gene is possibly TRBD1 (5 bases). V was clipped by 6 bases and J by 1 base, with 9 bases between them. This CDR3 has 13 residues. Germline V gene data show CDR1 as SNHLY and CDR2 as FYNNEI. This chain's CDR3 is CASRDTHNYGYTF. The CDR3 coding sequence is TGTGCCAGCAGGGACACACATAACTATGGCTACACCTTC.

This clone was observed a handful of times. V gene TRBV5-5 combines with J gene TRBJ1-2; the D gene is possibly TRBD1 (6 bases). The V gene lost 5 bases and the J gene lost 2 bases, with 16 bases spanning the gap. Germline CDR1 is SGHKS and CDR2 is YYEKEE (reference sequence). CDR3 length: 15 residues. The CDR3 here is CASRWGHGGNYGYTF. The CDR3 DNA reads TGTGCCAGCAGATGGGGACACGGGGGGAACTATGGCTACACCTTC.

The chain combines TRBV7-3 with TRBJ1-5; no clear D gene. With 2 bases removed from V and 7 bases from J, the gap between germline ends came to 9 bases. The CDR3 length is 13 residues. Germline values: CDR1 SGHTA, CDR2 FQGTGA. The CDR3 coding sequence is TGTGCCAGCAGCTTAGGGCCCCAGCAGCCCCAGCATTTT. Translation: CASSLGPQQPQHF.

The V call is TRBV7-6, the J call TRBJ2-5, with TRBD2 as a possible D gene (5 bases). CDR3 length: 14 amino acids. V lost 3 bases and J lost 7, with 15 bases in between. Germline V CDR1 and CDR2: SGHVS, FNYEAQ. CDR3 region: CASSLNSGQATQYF. DNA for the CDR3: TGTGCCAGCAGCTTGAACAGCGGTCAGGCGACCCAGTACTTC.

The chain combines TRBV19 with TRBJ1-5, with D perhaps matching TRBD1 (6 bases). CDR3 length: 15 residues. The V gene's germline CDR1 is LNHDA and CDR2 SQIVND (reference sequence). Deletions cut 5 bases from V and 3 bases from J, with 14 bases between. The CDR3 region has the DNA TGTGCCAGTAGTTTTACAGGGTCGGACAATCAGCCCCAGCATTTT. Amino acid sequence: CASSFTGSDNQPQHF.

V usage is TRBV6-5 and J usage is TRBJ1-2, with D perhaps TRBD1 (5 bases). Trimming shortened V by 5 bases and J by 4 bases, and 14 bases separated the two germline ends. Per germline, CDR1 MNHEY and CDR2 SVGAGI. This CDR3 spans 14 amino acids. This chain's CDR3 is CASSQQAGGYGYTF. The CDR3 nucleotides read TGTGCCAGCAGTCAACAGGCCGGTGGCTATGGCTACACCTTC.

The chain recombines TRBV2 with TRBJ2-5; 7 nucleotides line up with TRBD2. Germline V gene lookup returns CDR1 SNHLY and CDR2 FYNNEI. This CDR3 is built from 16 residues. V was pared by 5 bases and J by 3 bases, with 12 bases of the junction left unmatched. Written as DNA, the CDR3 is TGTGCCAGCAGTCCCACGGGGGGAATTCAAAAAGAGACCCAGTACTTC. This gives the protein CASSPTGGIQKETQYF.

The chain links TRBV9 to TRBJ2-7, with 9 bases lining up with TRBD1. The CDR3 runs 16 residues. CDR1 and CDR2 (germline): SGDLS, YYNGEE. V dropped 4 bases and J dropped 1; count of bases not matched to a gene: 9. CDR3: CASSLAAGTGSYEQYF. CDR3 sequence (DNA): TGTGCCAGCAGCCTAGCCGCCGGGACAGGGTCCTACGAGCAGTACTTC.

V and J are TRBV6-6 and TRBJ1-1, with D possibly matching TRBD1 (5 bases). This CDR3 region has 13 residues. Germline V lookup: CDR1 MNHNY, CDR2 SVGAGI (reference sequence). With 2 bases removed from V and 11 bases from J, the gap between germline ends came to 15 bases. DNA of the CDR3: TGTGCCAGCAGTTACGAGTACGCAGGGCTTGCTTTCTTT. Amino acids: CASSYEYAGLAFF.

This chain links TRBV19 with TRBJ1-5, with 8 bases fitting TRBD1. V lost 10 bases and J lost 9; bases outside the gene matches: 20. CDR3 length: 16 residues. Germline loops: CDR1 LNHDA, CDR2 SQIVND (reference sequence). The CDR3 protein is CATRDRSVEFLGPQHF. The CDR3 region has the DNA TGTGCCACGAGGGACAGGTCCGTAGAGTTTTTAGGGCCCCAGCATTTT. Variable domain in full (rest from reference TRBV19 and TRBJ1-5): DGGITQSPKYLFRKEGQNVTLSCEQNLNHDAMYWYRQDPGQGLRLIYYSQIVNDFQKGDIAEGYSVSREKKESFPLTVTSAQKNPTAFYLCATRDRSVEFLGPQHFGDGTRLSIL.

The chain uses TRBV15 and TRBJ2-1; 9 nucleotides agree with TRBD2. V lost 3 bases and J lost 6; bases outside the gene matches: 9. Germline V gene data show CDR1 as LNHNV and CDR2 as YYDKDF (reference sequence). The CDR3 consists of 16 residues. DNA of the CDR3: TGTGCCACCAGCAGTAGCCAGCGGGGGGTACTCAATGAGCAGTTCTTC. Residues: CATSSSQRGVLNEQFF.

The J gene is TRBJ2-7, the V gene TRBV10-2; 8 positions agree with TRBD1. Germline V lookup: CDR1 WSHSY, CDR2 SAAADI. V lost 3 bases and J lost 4; bases outside the gene matches: 2. The length of the CDR3 is 13 residues. The CDR3 here is CASSETGGYEQYF. CDR3 in DNA: TGCGCCAGCAGTGAAACAGGGGGTTACGAGCAGTACTTC.